The 4 T cell receptor beta chains presented below share a single source sample, sequenced in a study of T cells in lung cancer brain metastases. TCRdb's table, derived via immunoSEQ multiplex PCR, lists solely in-frame clones and lacks some. The sample lists over 3,500 clones; over 75% were seen once. The sequenced material came from tumor tissue from the primary lung tumor. These receptor sequences come from a woman aged 45-65 years with non-small cell lung cancer.

J is TRBJ2-7 and V is TRBV7-9; 9 bases agree with TRBD1. With 5 bases clipped from V and 3 bases from J, the junction kept 17 bases outside the gene matches. Germline CDR1 and CDR2: SEHNR and FQNEAQ (reference sequence). The CDR3 totals 18 residues. DNA for the CDR3: TGTGCCAGCAGCCCGACTCCGGGACAGGGCCAGAGCTTCTACGAGCAGTACTTC. This encodes CASSPTPGQGQSFYEQYF.

The V and J genes are TRBV29-1 and TRBJ2-3; the match to TRBD2 covers 7 bases. CDR1 and CDR2 (germline): SQVTM, ANQGSEA. This CDR3 is built from 15 residues. Trimming at V came to 3 bases and at J to 3 bases, leaving 9 bases not matched to a gene. CDR3 nucleotide sequence: TGCAGCGTTGAGCTAGCGGCCAGGGCGACAGATACGCAGTATTTT. Its translation: CSVELAARATDTQYF.

This clone was seen a handful of times. The V gene is TRBV9, the J gene TRBJ2-1; D may be TRBD2 (6 bases). V was cut by 3 bases and J by 7 bases, with 14 bases left in between. The CDR3 has 14 amino acids. CDR1 and CDR2 (germline): SGDLS, YYNGEE. DNA for the CDR3: TGTGCCAGCAGCGCCTGGAGGGCCGCGAATGAGCAGTTCTTC. Amino acids: CASSAWRAANEQFF. The complete variable domain, with remaining parts taken from reference TRBV9 and TRBJ2-1, reads DSGVTQTPKHLITATGQRVTLRCSPRSGDLSVYWYQQSLDQGLQFLIQYYNGEERAKGNILERFSAQQFPDLHSELNLSSLELGDSALYFCASSAWRAANEQFFGPGTRLTVL.

The chain uses TRBV15 and TRBJ2-6, with a possible D match to TRBD2 (6 bases). V shed 8 bases and J shed 4 bases, with 18 bases lying between them. CDR1 and CDR2 from the germline V gene are LNHNV and YYDKDF (reference sequence). The CDR3 covers 16 residues. CDR3 sequence reads: CATETREAWGANVLTF. In DNA, the CDR3 is TGTGCCACCGAGACAAGGGAGGCTTGGGGGGCCAACGTCCTGACTTTC.